The clone carrying this TCR beta chain showed up just once. Antigen: not known. The data are from a study of breast tumors, draining lymph nodes, adjacent tissues. TCRdb passed the multiplex PCR reads through MiXCR, listing each CDR3 protein once. The data show 200,000 or so distinct CDR3 sequences, with approximately 33% seen just once and about 4.5% held by the top ten. Study-level points and caveats: Most tumor T cells seemingly derive from lymph node, then expand in tumor.

J gave up 2 bases and V 6 bases, and 0 bases lay outside the gene matches. Germline values: CDR1 MGHDK, CDR2 SYGVNS. This CDR3 comprises 12 residues. Breast cancer patients provided tissue from their axillary draining lymph nodes. The TCR was taken from a female donor with breast cancer. Some clones in this sample may be carry-over from other donors' samples. The source material was axillary lymph node tissue. The rearrangement links TRBV25-1 to TRBJ2-7, with 8 bases that match TRBD2. The CDR3 nucleotides are TGTGCCAGCAGCGGGAGGGCCTACGAGCAGTACTTC. As protein: CASSGRAYEQYF.